This entry is about one T cell receptor (beta chain). The data belong to a study of cytotoxic CD8 clonotypes in ibrutinib-treated CLL. Study-level information: Investigators reported about 24 partial and 2 complete responses; after median about 74 months, approximately 15 patients remained remitted and around twelve progressed.

A 1 in 200,000 to 1 in 1 million T cell depth was the sequencing target. This table comes from immunoSEQ multiplex PCR, and its TCRdb copy is limited to in-frame clones, with some not included. Found here are about 130,000 clones, over 75% of them singletons; the top ten hold over 2%. Sequencing was performed on PBMCs, taken after 24 months of ibrutinib treatment. The clonotype comes from a human donor with chronic lymphocytic leukemia.

The CDR3 DNA follows: TGTGCCAGCAGCTTAGACGGCAGGATCTCCTACGAGCAGTACTTC. Its translation is CASSLDGRISYEQYF. The rearrangement uses TRBV7-2 and TRBJ2-7; D ambiguous. CDR1 is SGHTA, CDR2 FQGNSA, per germline. Trimming took 1 base from V and 0 from J, leaving 10 bases between them. The CDR3 is 15 amino acids.